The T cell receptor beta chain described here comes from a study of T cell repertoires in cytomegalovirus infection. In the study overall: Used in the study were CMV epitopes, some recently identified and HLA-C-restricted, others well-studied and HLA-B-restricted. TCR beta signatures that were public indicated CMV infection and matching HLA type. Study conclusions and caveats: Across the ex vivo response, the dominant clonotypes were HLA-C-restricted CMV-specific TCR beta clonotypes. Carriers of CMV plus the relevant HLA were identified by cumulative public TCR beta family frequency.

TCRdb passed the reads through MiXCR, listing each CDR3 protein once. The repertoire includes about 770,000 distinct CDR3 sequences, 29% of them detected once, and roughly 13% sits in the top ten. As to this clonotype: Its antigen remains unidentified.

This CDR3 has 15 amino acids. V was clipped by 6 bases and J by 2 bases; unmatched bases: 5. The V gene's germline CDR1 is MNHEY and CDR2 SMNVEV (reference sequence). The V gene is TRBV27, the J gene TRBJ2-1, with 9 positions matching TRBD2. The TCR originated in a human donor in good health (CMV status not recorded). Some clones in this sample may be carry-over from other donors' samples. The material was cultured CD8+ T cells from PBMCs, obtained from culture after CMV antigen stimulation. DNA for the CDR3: TGTGCCAGCAGGAGAGCGGGGGGTCCCTACAATGAGCAGTTCTTC. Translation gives CASRRAGGPYNEQFF.